A selection of T cell receptor beta chains follows, all from one sample in a study of shared clonotypes between healthy human individuals. Clones were read by immunoSEQ multiplex PCR, and TCRdb kept only the in-frame ones, dropping some. The table has about 2.2 million clones, roughly 95% seen once; the top ten hold 1.5% to 2%. Material: naive CD8+ T cells from PBMCs. The source of these receptors is a man aged 18 to 30 in good health. Some clones in this sample may be carry-over from other donors' samples. CDR3s include the opening cysteine and the closing phenylalanine or tryptophan. The order of the fields is V gene, CDR3 length, J gene, CDR3 protein.

V: TRBV27
length: 12
J: TRBJ2-3
CDR3: CATPPKRDTQYF

V: TRBV6-1
length: 14
J: TRBJ2-3
CDR3: CASSDSGTTDTQYF

V: TRBV7-8
length: 12
J: TRBJ2-5
CDR3: CASSLWVETQYF

V: TRBV5-1
length: 13
J: TRBJ2-1
CDR3: CASRPQDSHEQFF

V: TRBV2
length: 16
J: TRBJ2-7
CDR3: CASRSTTGTASYEQYF

V: TRBV18
length: 14
J: TRBJ1-2
CDR3: CASSAEGFDYGYTF

V: TRBV6-6
length: 14
J: TRBJ1-4
CDR3: CASSHARADEKLFF

V: TRBV7-8
length: 14
J: TRBJ2-1
CDR3: CASSLGGSYNEQFF

V: TRBV30
length: 16
J: TRBJ1-5
CDR3: CAWSRAGEDSNQPQHF

V: TRBV27
length: 16
J: TRBJ2-7
CDR3: CASSLGPGTVSYEQYF

V: TRBV27
length: 15
J: TRBJ2-6
CDR3: CASRTGGIGQNVLTF